The 15 T cell receptor beta chains below were found in one sample sequenced in a study of identical twins (TCRdb year 2016). Receptors were amplified or captured by 5' RACE. TCRdb records Illumina HiSeq 2000 as the sequencer. Using fastp at Q25 and MiXCR, TCRdb reprocessed the public reads and kept productive beta chains. Entries that share a CDR3 protein sequence are merged under the most common genes and DNA. The sample yields roughly 230,000 distinct CDR3 sequences; about 8% were counted once. Jointly, the top ten make up 3% of the sample. These records were also assigned to another study, of yellow fever vaccine responses in identical twins.

Input material: CD8+ T cells sorted from blood. These receptors all come from a woman between 18 and 29 years old in good health.

This clonotype occurred many times. The chain combines TRBV9 with TRBJ1-6, with D possibly TRBD1 on 6 matching bases. The germline V gene has CDR1 SGDLS and CDR2 YYNGEE. CDR3 length: 14 residues. V was cut by 4 bases and J by 10 bases, with 15 bases left in between. CDR3 amino acids: CASSSGTHRSPLHF. For the CDR3, the DNA is TGTGCCAGCAGCTCAGGGACACACCGATCACCCCTCCACTTT.

This clonotype has a handful of counts. The V gene is TRBV20-1, the J gene TRBJ1-1; D is ambiguous. V was shortened by 0 bases and J by 3 bases, with 11 bases between the two germline ends. Germline V gene data show CDR1 as DFQATT and CDR2 as SNEGSKA (reference sequence). This CDR3 region has 14 residues. CDR3 in DNA: TGCAGTGCTAGAGATTCCTCGGTCCACACTGAAGCTTTCTTT. This translates into CSARDSSVHTEAFF.

In its sample, this clonotype was seen many times. The chain uses TRBV5-1 and TRBJ2-5; D remains unclear. The CDR3 length is 14 residues. Germline CDR1 reads SGHRS; CDR2 reads YFSETQ. V was cut by 4 bases and J by 1 base, with 11 bases left in between. The CDR3 loop reads CASSPRPVQETQYF. DNA for the CDR3: TGCGCCAGCAGCCCTCGGCCAGTCCAAGAGACCCAGTACTTC.

V gene TRBV5-6 combines with J gene TRBJ2-3, with TRBD2 identical over 10 bases. J was trimmed by 1 base and V by 4 bases; bases with no gene match: 6. Germline V CDR1 and CDR2: SGHDT, YYEEEE. The CDR3 has 16 residues. This CDR3 is CASSIPGTSGTDTQYF. The CDR3 bases are TGTGCCAGCAGCATACCCGGGACTAGCGGCACAGATACGCAGTATTTT.

At least ten counts were recorded for this clonotype. The rearrangement uses TRBV2 and TRBJ2-1; the D gene is possibly TRBD1 (5 bases). V lost 6 bases to trimming and J lost 0 bases, with 12 bases between them. Germline assignment: CDR1 SNHLY and CDR2 FYNNEI. The length of the CDR3 is 15 residues. The CDR3 here is CASRAQGDSYNEQFF. The CDR3 DNA reads TGTGCCAGCAGGGCCCAAGGGGACTCCTACAATGAGCAGTTCTTC.

This clonotype was detected ten times or more. The chain has TRBV2 and TRBJ2-7, with 8 positions matching TRBD2. The V gene's germline CDR1 is SNHLY and CDR2 FYNNEI. The J segment lost 5 bases and the V segment lost 4 bases, leaving 13 bases of the junction unmatched. This CDR3 has 16 residues. In nucleotides, the CDR3 is TGTGCCAGCAGTGGGGTGAGCGGGAGAGGCAGGGACGAGCAGTACTTC. This encodes CASSGVSGRGRDEQYF.

The chain couples TRBV4-1 to TRBJ1-4, with 7 nucleotides matching TRBD1. Germline CDR1 and CDR2: MGHRA and YSYEKL. V trimming: 1 base; J trimming: 5 bases; junction bases outside the gene matches: 4. The CDR3 loop spans 15 amino acids. The CDR3 DNA follows: TGCGCCAGCAGCCAAGGGGGGACAGAGAATGAAAAACTGTTTTTT. It yields the protein CASSQGGTENEKLFF.

This clonotype was seen only a few times. The chain is built from TRBV15 and TRBJ2-7; unclear D gene. Trimming stripped 0 bases from V and 5 bases from J, with 17 bases between. The CDR3 loop spans 16 amino acids. Germline V gene sequence: CDR1 LNHNV, CDR2 YYDKDF (reference sequence). The CDR3 protein is CATSREGVVTMDEQYF. The DNA of the CDR3 is TGTGCCACCAGCAGAGAGGGCGTCGTGACAATGGACGAGCAGTACTTC.

This clonotype showed up many times. The CDR3 here is CASSLALQGWTDTQYF. In DNA form, the CDR3 reads TGTGCCAGCAGCTTAGCGCTGCAGGGTTGGACAGATACGCAGTATTTT. The V call is TRBV7-8, the J call TRBJ2-3; a possible D gene is TRBD1 (5 bases). Germline-derived CDR1 and CDR2 are SGHVS and FQNEAQ. CDR3 length: 16 residues. The V end was cut by 0 bases, the J end by 3 bases, with 13 bases between.

This clonotype was counted ten times or more. This sequence joins TRBV21-1 and TRBJ2-2; the table calls TRBD1, which could not be checked here. TRBV21-1 is shown as a pseudogene. This CDR3 spans 18 amino acids. CDR3 DNA sequence: TGTGCCAGCAGCAAAGGGTCGGACAGTTCAACGAACACCGGGGAGCTGTTTTTT. Its protein product is CASSKGSDSSTNTGELFF.

This clonotype has only a few counts. The rearrangement uses TRBV6-4 and TRBJ2-6; the D is unclear. Germline V CDR1 and CDR2: MRHNA, SNTAGT. The ends were cut back, 0 bases at V and 3 bases at J, with 3 bases in the middle. This CDR3 is 14 amino acids long. The CDR3 loop is CASSDSRGANVLTF. The CDR3 coding sequence is TGTGCCAGCAGTGACTCTCGTGGGGCCAACGTCCTGACTTTC.

Ten or more counts support this clonotype. V and J are TRBV12-3 or TRBV12-4 and TRBJ2-1, with D perhaps TRBD1 or TRBD2 (5 bases each). This CDR3 has 13 amino acids. Trimming removed 3 bases at V and 10 bases at J, with 13 bases between. The DNA for the CDR3 is TGTGCCAGCAGTTTTGGGGGAGACGGCGAGCAGTTCTTC. Protein sequence: CASSFGGDGEQFF.

The V gene is TRBV10-3, the J gene TRBJ2-7; D tentatively fits TRBD1 or TRBD2 (5 bases each). The CDR3 has 13 residues. CDR1 ENHRY and CDR2 SYGVKD come from the germline V gene. V shed 8 bases and J shed 2 bases, with 13 bases lying between them. The chain's CDR3 is CAIRRDGTYEQYF. For the CDR3, the DNA is TGTGCCATCCGTAGGGACGGAACCTACGAGCAGTACTTC.

This clonotype was observed a few times. This sequence joins TRBV6-1 and TRBJ2-1; 9 positions agree with TRBD2. From germline, CDR1 is MNHNS and CDR2 SASEGT. CDR3 length equals 15 residues. J was trimmed by 4 bases and V by 3 bases; bases with no gene match: 4. For the CDR3, the DNA is TGTGCCAGCAGTGATTTAGCGGGGGAATACAATGAGCAGTTCTTC. This translates into CASSDLAGEYNEQFF.

V and J are TRBV4-1 and TRBJ2-3; no definite D call. This CDR3 spans 13 amino acids. From germline, CDR1 is MGHRA and CDR2 YSYEKL. The V end was cut by 4 bases, the J end by 2 bases, with 7 bases between. The CDR3 loop is CASSPTNTDTQYF. CDR3 coding DNA: TGCGCCAGCAGCCCTACCAACACAGATACGCAGTATTTT.